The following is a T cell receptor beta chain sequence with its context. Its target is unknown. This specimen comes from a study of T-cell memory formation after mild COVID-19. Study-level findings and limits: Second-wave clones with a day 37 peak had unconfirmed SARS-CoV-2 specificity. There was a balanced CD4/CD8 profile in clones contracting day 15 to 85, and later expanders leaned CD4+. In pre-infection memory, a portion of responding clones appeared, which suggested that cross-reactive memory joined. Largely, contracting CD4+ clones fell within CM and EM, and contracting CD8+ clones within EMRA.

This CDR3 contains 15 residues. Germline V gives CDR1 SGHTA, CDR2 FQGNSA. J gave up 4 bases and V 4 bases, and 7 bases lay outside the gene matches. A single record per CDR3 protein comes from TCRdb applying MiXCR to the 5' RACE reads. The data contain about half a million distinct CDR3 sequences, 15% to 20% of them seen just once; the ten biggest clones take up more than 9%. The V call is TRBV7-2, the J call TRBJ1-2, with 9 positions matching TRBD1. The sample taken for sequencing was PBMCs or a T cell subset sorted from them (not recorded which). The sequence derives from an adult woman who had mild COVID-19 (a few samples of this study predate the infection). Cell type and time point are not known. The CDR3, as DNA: TGTGCCAGCAGCTCCGGACAGGGGTCTGCCTATGGCTACACCTTC. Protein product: CASSSGQGSAYGYTF.